This TCR beta chain was documented in a study of OX40 agonist ivuxolimab in advanced cancers. Assay used: immunoSEQ multiplex PCR; TCRdb lists only in-frame clones, some missing. The sample records 45,000 to 50,000 clones, 75% to 90% being singletons. CDR3 length: 14 amino acids. The V and J ends lost 2 bases and 4 bases respectively, with 11 bases between them. Germline-derived CDR1 and CDR2 are MDHEN and SYDVKM. This sequence was found in an adult with an advanced solid tumor such as melanoma, head and neck, liver or kidney cancer. The rearrangement links TRBV28 to TRBJ1-1; D may be TRBD1 (5 bases). Sequenced material: CD4+ or CD8+ T cells sorted from blood, taken in a trial of the OX40 agonist ivuxolimab. CDR3 in DNA: TGTGCCAGCAGTTTAATAGGGGCGAGCACTGAAGCTTTCTTT. Amino acid sequence: CASSLIGASTEAFF.